This T cell receptor (beta chain) was recovered during a study of shared clonotypes between healthy human individuals. About the study: CD4 naive and CD4 memory each took three plates per donor, while CD8 naive took two and CD8 memory one. Notes on the study in general: A reduction in generation probabilities was seen for non-shared clonotypes relative to those shared by all four donors.

The CDR3 is 17 residues long. Per germline, CDR1 SGHTA and CDR2 FQGNSA. V was pared by 2 bases and J by 5 bases, with 21 bases between. Profiled with immunoSEQ multiplex PCR; TCRdb holds only in-frame clones, not every one. The sample lists some 1,900,000 clones, about 95% occurring once. On this clone: Its antigen is unidentified.

Naive CD8 isolation took CD45RO-negative cells positively selected for CCR7 and excluded terminally differentiated effector memory CD45RA+ cells. This chain links TRBV7-2 with TRBJ2-5, with D perhaps matching TRBD2 (6 bases). Sequencing was carried out using naive CD8+ T cells sorted from blood. The sequence was obtained from a young man in good health. This CDR3 is CASSLPRGLPGGETQYF. The CDR3 DNA reads as TGTGCCAGCAGCTTACCCCGTGGTCTACCTGGGGGGGAGACCCAGTACTTC.